A single sample is the source of the 23 T cell receptor beta chains below, sequenced in a study of breast tumors, draining lymph nodes, adjacent tissues. The lymph nodes were axillary draining lymph nodes from breast cancer patients. TCRdb recomputed calls from the multiplex PCR reads with MiXCR, one row per CDR3 protein. This repertoire shows about 230,000 distinct CDR3 sequences, roughly 30% found once; its top ten account for over 1.1%. The source material was axillary lymph node tissue. These receptors were obtained from a female donor with breast cancer. Some clones in this sample may be carry-over from other donors' samples.

Concerning this clonotype: One end of the junction is discordant with germline, which a read error may explain. The chain is built from TRBV6-6 and TRBJ1-5; D not resolved. Germline V gene sequence: CDR1 MNHNY, CDR2 SVGAGI (reference sequence). CDR3 length equals 12 residues. The CDR3 region is CASSHSVQPQHF. CDR3 sequence (DNA): TGTGCCAGCAGTCACTCGGTCCAGCCCCAGCATTTT.

This clonotype was seen repeatedly, ten times or more. The chain recombines TRBV6-1 with TRBJ2-3; D ambiguous. V gave up 3 bases and J gave up 0 bases, with 10 bases separating them. Germline V lookup: CDR1 MNHNS, CDR2 SASEGT. There are 15 residues in the CDR3. The DNA of the CDR3 is TGTGCCAGCAGTGACCACGGGCAGAGCACAGATACGCAGTATTTT. As protein: CASSDHGQSTDTQYF.

This clonotype was observed at least ten times. The chain recombines TRBV18 with TRBJ2-3; TRBD2 agrees at 14 bases. Trimming at V came to 2 bases and at J to 5 bases, leaving 3 bases not matched to a gene. The CDR3 has 16 residues. Per germline, CDR1 KGHSH and CDR2 LQKENI. CDR3 in amino acids: CASSPRTSGRQDTQYF. The CDR3 region has the DNA TGTGCCAGCTCACCAAGGACTAGCGGGAGGCAAGATACGCAGTATTTT.

This clonotype was seen at least ten times. V and J are TRBV9 and TRBJ2-1, with TRBD2 as a possible D gene (6 bases). Germline V gene data show CDR1 as SGDLS and CDR2 as YYNGEE. V was cut by 0 bases and J by 0 bases, with 16 bases left in between. The CDR3 runs 18 residues. The chain's CDR3 is CASSVGGSGYSSYNEQFF. DNA for the CDR3: TGTGCCAGCAGCGTAGGTGGTAGCGGCTATAGCTCCTACAATGAGCAGTTCTTC.

This clonotype was detected ten times or more. This chain uses TRBV6-2 or TRBV6-3 with TRBJ2-7; D remains ambiguous. Trimming pared 2 bases from V and 2 bases from J, leaving 7 bases between. Germline V gene sequence: CDR1 MNHEY, CDR2 SVGEGT. This CDR3 spans 13 amino acids. The CDR3 coding sequence is TGTGCCAGCAGTTACACAAGAGCCTACGAGCAGTACTTC. Translation: CASSYTRAYEQYF.

Ten or more counts support this clonotype. V usage is TRBV7-2 and J usage is TRBJ2-3; D is undetermined. V lost 7 bases and J lost 2, with 10 bases in between. The germline V gene encodes CDR1 SGHTA and CDR2 FQGNSA. CDR3 size: 13 residues. CDR3 nucleotide sequence: TGTGCCAGCACCGTAGATCACACAGATACGCAGTATTTT. Its protein product is CASTVDHTDTQYF.

This clonotype appeared many times. The J gene is TRBJ2-7, the V gene TRBV7-9, with unresolved D. Germline-derived CDR1 and CDR2 are SEHNR and FQNEAQ (reference sequence). Trimming removed 5 bases from V and 2 bases from J, with 10 bases in between. The CDR3 consists of 13 residues. Here the CDR3 reads CASSDPEAYEQYF. The CDR3 DNA sequence: TGTGCCAGCAGCGACCCAGAGGCCTACGAGCAGTACTTC.

The rearrangement uses TRBV5-1 and TRBJ1-4, with 9 bases fitting TRBD1. CDR3 length: 15 residues. Unmatched junction bases numbered 4, after V lost 4 bases and J lost 3 bases. CDR1 is SGHRS and CDR2 is YFSETQ in the germline V gene. This chain's CDR3 is CASSPRQGANEKLFF. The CDR3 region has the DNA TGCGCCAGCAGCCCAAGACAGGGGGCTAATGAAAAACTGTTTTTT.

Details on this clonotype: Since the CDR3 does not end with the conserved phenylalanine or tryptophan, this likely comes from a read error. No DNA is shown, since the ends of the CDR3 on it are uncertain; the CDR3 is the one TCRdb lists. This chain links TRBV15 with TRBJ2-5; the table's D gene call, TRBD2, was not cross checked with the DNA. Counting both end residues, the CDR3 totals 11 amino acids. Germline V gives CDR1 LNHNV, CDR2 YYDKDF (reference sequence). The chain's CDR3 is CATSRGRTSYT.

This clonotype was counted many times. This chain connects TRBV28 to TRBJ2-5, with 8 bases fitting TRBD2. The CDR3 length is 15 residues. Unmatched junction bases numbered 9, after V lost 4 bases and J lost 5 bases. Germline loops: CDR1 MDHEN, CDR2 SYDVKM. This CDR3 reads CASSSFAGGSETQYF. The CDR3 nucleotides are TGTGCCAGCAGTTCCTTTGCGGGAGGCAGTGAGACCCAGTACTTC.

This chain links TRBV7-9 with TRBJ2-7; D gene uncertain. This CDR3 region has 13 residues. Germline CDR1 SEHNR, CDR2 FQNEAQ (reference sequence). Deletions cut 4 bases from V and 9 bases from J, with 16 bases between. The CDR3 nucleotides are TGTGCCAGCAGCTCGTTGGCAAAGGGCGGGCAGTACTTC. As protein: CASSSLAKGGQYF.

A word on this clonotype: No DNA is shown, since the ends of the CDR3 on it are uncertain; the CDR3 is the one TCRdb lists. The gene calls are TRBV7-6 and TRBJ2-1. The CDR3 contains 18 residues when both ends are counted. Per germline, CDR1 SGHVS and CDR2 FNYEAQ. CDR3 amino acids: CASSIYLCSVGVGWKQFF.

The chain employs TRBV19 and TRBJ1-1; D is possibly TRBD1 (6 bases). The CDR3 runs to 14 residues. Germline V gene sequence: CDR1 LNHDA, CDR2 SQIVND (reference sequence). The V end was cut by 3 bases, the J end by 3 bases, with 11 bases between. CDR3 in amino acids: CASSIGGRDTEAFF. The CDR3 bases are TGTGCCAGTAGTATCGGGGGGCGTGACACTGAAGCTTTCTTT.

The genes are TRBV19 and TRBJ1-6, with a weak D call TRBD1 (6 bases). Germline V CDR1 and CDR2: LNHDA, SQIVND (reference sequence). V gave up 5 bases and J gave up 7 bases, with 12 bases separating them. The CDR3 loop spans 14 amino acids. The CDR3 loop reads CASSWDKRNSPLHF. The CDR3 DNA sequence: TGTGCCAGTAGTTGGGACAAGCGCAATTCACCCCTCCACTTT.

This chain uses TRBV20-1 with TRBJ2-5, with 13 nucleotides matching TRBD2. J lost 3 bases, V lost 4 bases, and 5 bases had no gene match. The CDR3 is 15 amino acids. CDR1 DFQATT and CDR2 SNEGSKA come from the germline V gene (reference sequence). The chain's CDR3 is CSAKTSGREEETQYF. Written as DNA, the CDR3 is TGCAGTGCTAAAACTAGCGGGAGGGAGGAAGAGACCCAGTACTTC.

This clonotype was counted at least ten times. At one of its ends the junction is not consistent with the germline gene, which may arise from a read error. This sequence joins TRBV12-3 or TRBV12-4 and TRBJ2-3, with 8 bases that match TRBD2. The CDR3 is made up of 16 amino acids. The CDR3 sequence: CAGSFQLAASTDTQYF. The CDR3 DNA sequence: TGTGCCGGCAGTTTCCAACTAGCGGCTAGCACAGATACGCAGTATTTT.

This clonotype was counted ten times or more. V is TRBV20-1 and J is TRBJ2-7; D may be TRBD1 (6 bases). Trimming cost V 0 bases and J 0 bases, with 12 bases left between them. Germline CDR1 reads DFQATT; CDR2 reads SNEGSKA (reference sequence). The CDR3 is 15 residues long. The CDR3 DNA reads TGCAGTGCTAGAGATAGGGGACACCGCTCCTACGAGCAGTACTTC. Translating it yields CSARDRGHRSYEQYF.

This clonotype was counted a few times. A clone one base away is much larger, so this may be a read error. This chain joins TRBV11-3 and TRBJ2-7; 8 bases match TRBD2. V dropped 1 base and J dropped 6; count of bases not matched to a gene: 2. This CDR3 spans 13 amino acids. Looked up from germline, CDR1 is SGHNT and CDR2 is YENEEA. The CDR3: CASSLGTSSEQYF. In nucleotides, the CDR3 is TGTGCCAGCAGCTTAGGGACTAGCTCCGAGCAGTACTTC.

The CDR3 protein is CASSLAGGYQPQHF. The CDR3 nucleotides read TGTGCCAGCAGCTTAGCCGGGGGCTATCAGCCCCAGCATTTT. The chain couples TRBV18 to TRBJ1-5; a weak D match, TRBD1 (6 bases). Trimming pared 8 bases from V and 5 bases from J, leaving 16 bases between. This CDR3 comprises 14 residues. Germline CDR1 and CDR2: KGHSH and LQKENI.

With respect to this clonotype: A much larger clonotype is one base distant, so this may be a read error. The rearrangement joins TRBV5-6 to TRBJ1-2; D is unresolved. The CDR3 runs to 13 residues. CDR1 is SGHDT, CDR2 YYEEEE, per germline. V gave up 0 bases and J gave up 4 bases, with 7 bases separating them. CDR3 in amino acids: CASSLADTYGYTF. The DNA of the CDR3 is TGTGCCAGCAGCTTGGCAGATACCTATGGCTACACCTTC. Looking up the rest from reference TRBV5-6 and TRBJ1-2 gives the full variable domain: DAGVTQSPTHLIKTRGQQVTLRCSPKSGHDTVSWYQQALGQGPQFIFQYYEEEERQRGNFPDRFSGHQFPNYSSELNVNALLLGDSALYLCASSLADTYGYTFGSGTRLTVV.

This clonotype was seen repeatedly, ten times or more. The chain has TRBV5-1 and TRBJ1-4; D remains ambiguous. CDR1 is SGHRS and CDR2 is YFSETQ in the germline V gene. The CDR3 loop spans 16 amino acids. Trimming stripped 3 bases from V and 0 bases from J, with 12 bases between. The CDR3 nucleotides are TGCGCCAGCAGCTGGAGTCGACCAGCAACTAATGAAAAACTGTTTTTT. It is translated as CASSWSRPATNEKLFF.

The sample holds many counts of this clonotype. V gene TRBV19 combines with J gene TRBJ1-2; D gene unclear. V was cut by 0 bases and J by 4 bases, with 12 bases left in between. The CDR3 consists of 15 residues. The V gene's germline CDR1 is LNHDA and CDR2 SQIVND (reference sequence). The CDR3 bases are TGTGCCAGTAGTATAGATCGTACAGCAACCTATGGCTACACCTTC. This gives the protein CASSIDRTATYGYTF.

Concerning this clonotype itself: One end of the junction fails to match germline, which may point to a read error. The rearrangement uses TRBV5-1 and TRBJ1-1, with 7 bases identical to TRBD1. Germline CDR1 is SGHRS and CDR2 is YFSETQ. CDR3 length equals 14 residues. The CDR3 sequence: CASSQMTGNTEAVF. CDR3 nucleotides: TGCGCCAGCAGCCAAATGACAGGGAACACTGAAGCTGTCTTT.